The clone carrying this TCR beta chain was counted a few times. The data stem from a study of CD8+ T cells in alopecia areata. Study-wide context: In an open-label trial, patients got 5 to 10 mg tofacitinib twice daily.

The CDR3 runs 13 residues. Per germline, CDR1 GTSNPN and CDR2 SVGIG (reference sequence). The ends were cut back, 4 bases at V and 1 base at J, with 10 bases in the middle. RNA, once extracted, was reverse transcribed into cDNA for use as the sequencing template. Clones were read by immunoSEQ multiplex PCR, and TCRdb kept only the in-frame ones, dropping some. Of 120,000 or so clones listed, approximately 53% were seen once; the top ten hold 4.5%. The sequence came from a human donor with alopecia areata. The sample in question was CD4+ T cells sorted from blood, obtained at week 0. V gene TRBV30 combines with J gene TRBJ1-1, with a weak D call TRBD1 (5 bases). CDR3 sequence (DNA): TGTGCCTGGAATCGGGGGAGGAACACTGAAGCTTTCTTT. This sequence encodes CAWNRGRNTEAFF.